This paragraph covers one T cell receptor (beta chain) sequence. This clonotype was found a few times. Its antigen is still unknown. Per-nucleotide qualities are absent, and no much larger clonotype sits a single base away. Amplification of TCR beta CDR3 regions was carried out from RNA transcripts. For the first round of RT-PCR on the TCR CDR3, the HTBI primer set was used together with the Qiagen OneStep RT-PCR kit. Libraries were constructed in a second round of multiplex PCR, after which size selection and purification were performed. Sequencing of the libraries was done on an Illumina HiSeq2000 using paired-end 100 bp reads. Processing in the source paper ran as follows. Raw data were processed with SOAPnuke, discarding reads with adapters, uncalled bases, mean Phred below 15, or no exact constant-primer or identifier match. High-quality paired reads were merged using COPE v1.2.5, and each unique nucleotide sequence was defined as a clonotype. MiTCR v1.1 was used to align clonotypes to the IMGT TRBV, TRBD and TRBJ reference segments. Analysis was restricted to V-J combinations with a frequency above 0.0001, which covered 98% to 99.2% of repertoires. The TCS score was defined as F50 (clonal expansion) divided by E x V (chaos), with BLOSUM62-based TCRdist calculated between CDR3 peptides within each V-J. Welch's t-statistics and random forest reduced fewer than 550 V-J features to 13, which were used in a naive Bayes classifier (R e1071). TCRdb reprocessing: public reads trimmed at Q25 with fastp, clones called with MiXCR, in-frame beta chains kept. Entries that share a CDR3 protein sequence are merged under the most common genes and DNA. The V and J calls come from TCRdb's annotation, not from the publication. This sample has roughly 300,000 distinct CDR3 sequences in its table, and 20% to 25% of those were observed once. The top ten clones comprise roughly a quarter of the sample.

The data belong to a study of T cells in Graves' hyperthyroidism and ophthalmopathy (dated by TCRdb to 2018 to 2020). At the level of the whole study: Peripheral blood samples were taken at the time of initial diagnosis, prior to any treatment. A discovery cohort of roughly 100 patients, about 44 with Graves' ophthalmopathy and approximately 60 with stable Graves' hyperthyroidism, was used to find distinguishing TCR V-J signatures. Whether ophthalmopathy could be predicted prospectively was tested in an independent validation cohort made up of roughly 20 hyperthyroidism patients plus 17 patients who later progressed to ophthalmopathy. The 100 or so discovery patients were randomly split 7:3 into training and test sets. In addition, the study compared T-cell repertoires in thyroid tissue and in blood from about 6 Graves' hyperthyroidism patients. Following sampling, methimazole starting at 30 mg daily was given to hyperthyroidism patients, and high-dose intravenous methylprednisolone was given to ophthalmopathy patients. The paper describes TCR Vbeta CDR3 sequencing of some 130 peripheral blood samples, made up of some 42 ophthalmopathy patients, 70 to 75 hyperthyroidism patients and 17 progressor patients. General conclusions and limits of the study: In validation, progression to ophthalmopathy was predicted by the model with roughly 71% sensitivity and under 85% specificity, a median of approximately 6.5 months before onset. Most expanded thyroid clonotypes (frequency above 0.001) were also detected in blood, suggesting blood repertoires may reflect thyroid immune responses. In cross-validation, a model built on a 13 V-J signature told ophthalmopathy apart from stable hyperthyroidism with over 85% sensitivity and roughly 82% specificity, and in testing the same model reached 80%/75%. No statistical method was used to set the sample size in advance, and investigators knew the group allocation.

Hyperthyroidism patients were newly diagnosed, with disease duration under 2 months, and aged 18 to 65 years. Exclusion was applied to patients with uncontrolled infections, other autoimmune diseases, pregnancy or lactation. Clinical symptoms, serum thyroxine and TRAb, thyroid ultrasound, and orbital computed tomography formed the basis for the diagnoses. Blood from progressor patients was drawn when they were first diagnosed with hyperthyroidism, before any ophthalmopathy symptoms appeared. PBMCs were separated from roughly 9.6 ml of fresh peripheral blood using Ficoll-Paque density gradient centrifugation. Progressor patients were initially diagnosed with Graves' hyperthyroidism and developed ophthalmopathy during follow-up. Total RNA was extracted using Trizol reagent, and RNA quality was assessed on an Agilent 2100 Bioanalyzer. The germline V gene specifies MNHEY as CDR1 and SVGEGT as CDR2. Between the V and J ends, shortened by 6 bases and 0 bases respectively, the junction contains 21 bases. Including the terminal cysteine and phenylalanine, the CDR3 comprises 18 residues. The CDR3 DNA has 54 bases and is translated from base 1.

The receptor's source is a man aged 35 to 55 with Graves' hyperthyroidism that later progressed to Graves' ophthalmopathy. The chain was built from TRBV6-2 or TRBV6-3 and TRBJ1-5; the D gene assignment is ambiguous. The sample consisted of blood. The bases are TGTGCCAGCAGCCCGCATCTGGACCTGCCTCATAGCAATCAGCCCCAGCATTTT. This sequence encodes CASSPHLDLPHSNQPQHF.